The rows below give T cell receptor beta chains drawn from one sample of a study of pediatric ulcerative colitis. Using immunoSEQ multiplex PCR, the repertoire was profiled, and TCRdb retains in-frame clones only, with some absent. Among tens of thousands of clones, 80% to 90% were seen once, and the ten largest hold about 1.5%. The material sequenced was blood. The receptors were sampled from a boy younger than 18 who was a control in a study of pediatric ulcerative colitis. The CDR3 runs from the conserved cysteine through the conserved F or W. Clone size is given for some rows only: seen once, a few or many times, or a class if the clone is expanded.

J,V,size,CDR3
TRBJ1-1,TRBV27,.,CASSSGTEAFF
TRBJ2-7,TRBV5-6,.,CASRPTGTLYEQYF
TRBJ1-4,TRBV27,.,CASPKGNPNEKLFF
TRBJ1-2,TRBV29-1,.,CSVDGQGAGGYTF
TRBJ2-3,TRBV7-6,.,CASSLGTSGGQDTQYF
TRBJ2-6,TRBV5-1,.,CASSLEGSGANVLTF
TRBJ1-2,TRBV7-2,.,CASTLGRQGRYGYTF
TRBJ2-5,TRBV7-7,few,CASSFRAQETQYF
TRBJ2-5,TRBV19,.,CASRQGRDQYF
TRBJ2-2,TRBV28,.,CASSVRTGELFF
TRBJ1-5,TRBV13,.,CASSKDPGGPQHF
TRBJ1-2,TRBV14,.,CASSQGGLANYGYTF
TRBJ1-1,TRBV9,.,CASSVLQGTEAFF
TRBJ2-4,TRBV2,.,CASSPAGVAESIQYF
TRBJ2-2,TRBV9,.,CASSPGPDTGELFF
TRBJ1-4,TRBV25-1,.,CASSPGVGQSPLREKLFF
TRBJ2-3,TRBV6-4,.,CASSDSTSGGPDTQYF
TRBJ2-7,TRBV19,.,CASSFSHEQYF
TRBJ2-7,TRBV27,once,CASSPYRGLGYEQYF
TRBJ1-1,TRBV10-3,.,CAISESETVNTEAFF
TRBJ2-7,TRBV6-1,once,CASEAGASYEQYF
TRBJ2-3,TRBV4-1,.,CASSQVAPGGRVTDTQYF
TRBJ2-7,TRBV25-1,.,CASSESGDYRWEQYF
TRBJ1-4,TRBV10-2,.,CASNRDPTEKLFF
TRBJ2-3,TRBV7-9,.,CASSSWVSGRPHTDTQYF
TRBJ2-6,TRBV13,.,CATSPSGANVLTF
TRBJ2-2,TRBV5-1,.,CASSPIPQGNTGELFF
TRBJ2-4,TRBV30,.,CAWSGTAPAKNIQYF
TRBJ2-7,TRBV25-1,.,CASSESPNPSYEQYF
TRBJ2-5,TRBV28,.,CASSPPAGSSEETQYF
TRBJ1-1,TRBV7-9,.,CASSPDRVFLMNTEAFF
TRBJ2-3,TRBV5-1,.,CASSFGGRSTDTQYF
TRBJ2-7,TRBV5-1,.,CASSQEAGDNEQYF
TRBJ1-2,TRBV5-1,.,CASSLGYDGYTF
TRBJ2-1,TRBV19,.,CASSPGGSGQFF
TRBJ2-3,TRBV7-2,.,CASSSYWSGAGDTQYF
TRBJ2-5,TRBV2,.,CASRASGGLAGGGGQETQYF
TRBJ2-1,TRBV6-1,.,CASTLGQGEWEQFF
TRBJ2-7,TRBV7-2,.,CASSRPPGYEQYF
TRBJ2-7,TRBV4-1,.,CASSPLDRKPYEQYF
TRBJ2-7,TRBV7-2,.,CASSWGGYEQYF
TRBJ2-3,TRBV28,.,CASYGGLADTQYF
TRBJ2-1,TRBV27,.,CASSGGGGRLDEQFF
TRBJ2-3,TRBV7-8,.,CASSKEGMRTDTQYF
TRBJ2-1,TRBV5-6,.,CASSLEWESYEQFF
TRBJ2-2,TRBV5-4,.,CASSLDLLYGTGELFF
TRBJ1-1,TRBV9,.,CASSVKPRGDMNTEAFF
TRBJ1-1,TRBV28,.,CASIRANTEAFF
TRBJ2-7,TRBV27,.,CASSVGPGGNYEQYF